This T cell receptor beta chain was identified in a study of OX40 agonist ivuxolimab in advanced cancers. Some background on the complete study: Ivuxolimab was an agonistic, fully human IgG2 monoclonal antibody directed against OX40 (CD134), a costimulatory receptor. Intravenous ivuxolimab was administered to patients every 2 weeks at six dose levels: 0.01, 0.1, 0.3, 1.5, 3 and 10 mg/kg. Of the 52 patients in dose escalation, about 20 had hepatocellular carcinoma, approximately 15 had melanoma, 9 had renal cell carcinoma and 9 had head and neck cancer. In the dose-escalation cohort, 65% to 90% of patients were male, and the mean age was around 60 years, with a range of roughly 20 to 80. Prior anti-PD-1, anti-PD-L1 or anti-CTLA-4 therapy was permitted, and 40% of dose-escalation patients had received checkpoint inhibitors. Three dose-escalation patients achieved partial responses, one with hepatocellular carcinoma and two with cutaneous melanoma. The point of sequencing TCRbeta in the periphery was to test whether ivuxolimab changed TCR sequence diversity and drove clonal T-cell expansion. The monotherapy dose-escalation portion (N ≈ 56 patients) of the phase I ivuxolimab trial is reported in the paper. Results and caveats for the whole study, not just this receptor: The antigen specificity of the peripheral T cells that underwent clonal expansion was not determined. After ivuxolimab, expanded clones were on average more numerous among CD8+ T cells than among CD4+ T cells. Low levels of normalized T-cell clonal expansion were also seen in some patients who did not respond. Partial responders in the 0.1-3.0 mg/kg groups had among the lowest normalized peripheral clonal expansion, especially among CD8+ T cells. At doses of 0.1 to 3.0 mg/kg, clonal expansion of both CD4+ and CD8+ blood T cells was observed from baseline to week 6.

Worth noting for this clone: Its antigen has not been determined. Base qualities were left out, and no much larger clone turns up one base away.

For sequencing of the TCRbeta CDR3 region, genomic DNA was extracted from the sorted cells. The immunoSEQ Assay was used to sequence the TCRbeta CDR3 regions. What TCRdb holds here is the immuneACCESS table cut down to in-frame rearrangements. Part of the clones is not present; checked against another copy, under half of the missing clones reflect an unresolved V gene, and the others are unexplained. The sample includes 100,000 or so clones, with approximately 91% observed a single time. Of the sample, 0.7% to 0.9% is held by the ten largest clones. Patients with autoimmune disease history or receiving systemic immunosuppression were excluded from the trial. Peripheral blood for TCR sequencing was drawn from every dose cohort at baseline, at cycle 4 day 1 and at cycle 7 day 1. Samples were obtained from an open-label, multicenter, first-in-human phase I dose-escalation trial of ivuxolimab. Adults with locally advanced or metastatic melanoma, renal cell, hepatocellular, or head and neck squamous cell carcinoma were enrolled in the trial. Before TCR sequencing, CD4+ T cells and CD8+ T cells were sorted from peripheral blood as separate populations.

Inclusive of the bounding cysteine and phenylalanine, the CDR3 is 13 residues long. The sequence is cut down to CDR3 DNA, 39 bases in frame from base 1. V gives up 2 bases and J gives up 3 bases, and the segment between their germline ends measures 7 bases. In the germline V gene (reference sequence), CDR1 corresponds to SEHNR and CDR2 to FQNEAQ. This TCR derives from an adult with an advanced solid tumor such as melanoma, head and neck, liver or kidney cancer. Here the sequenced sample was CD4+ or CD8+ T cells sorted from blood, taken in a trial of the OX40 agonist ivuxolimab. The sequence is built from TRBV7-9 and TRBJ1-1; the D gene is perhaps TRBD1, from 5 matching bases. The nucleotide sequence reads TGTGCCAGCAGCTTACTGACAGACACTGAAGCTTTCTTT. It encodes CASSLLTDTEAFF.